This T cell receptor (beta chain) came from a study of T-cell memory formation after mild COVID-19. Regarding the study as a whole: In pre-infection memory, a portion of responding clones appeared, which suggested that cross-reactive memory joined.

With constant-segment primers, 5'RACE yielded cDNA libraries of TCR alpha and TCR beta that carried sample barcodes and UMIs. TCRdb reprocessed the 5' RACE reads with MiXCR, giving one entry per CDR3 protein. The table has over 55,000 distinct CDR3 sequences, 8% to 10% seen once. As regards this clonotype: As yet, its antigen is unknown.

The V gene's germline CDR1 is KGHSH and CDR2 LQKENI. The CDR3 contains 14 residues. The ends were cut back, 2 bases at V and 3 bases at J, with 10 bases in the middle. The chain recombines TRBV18 with TRBJ2-5, with D maybe TRBD1 (5 bases). The sample comprised PBMCs or a T cell subset sorted from them (not recorded which). This TCR was recovered from a man aged 18 to 29 who had mild COVID-19 (a few samples of this study predate the infection). Cell type and time point are not known. In DNA, the CDR3 is TGTGCCAGCTCACCAGCCTGGGGCGAAGAGACCCAGTACTTC. Amino acids: CASSPAWGEETQYF.